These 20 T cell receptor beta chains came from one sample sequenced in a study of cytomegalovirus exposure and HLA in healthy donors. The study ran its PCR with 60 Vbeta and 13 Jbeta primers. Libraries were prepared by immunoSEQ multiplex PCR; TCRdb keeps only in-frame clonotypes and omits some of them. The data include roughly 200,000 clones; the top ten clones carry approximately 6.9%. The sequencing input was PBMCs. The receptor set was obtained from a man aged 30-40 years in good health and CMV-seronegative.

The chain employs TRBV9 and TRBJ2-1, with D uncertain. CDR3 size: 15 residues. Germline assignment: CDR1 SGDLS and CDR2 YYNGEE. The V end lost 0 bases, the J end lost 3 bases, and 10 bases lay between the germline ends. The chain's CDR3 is CASSVDPNYYNEQFF. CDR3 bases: TGTGCCAGCAGCGTAGACCCCAACTACTACAATGAGCAGTTCTTC.

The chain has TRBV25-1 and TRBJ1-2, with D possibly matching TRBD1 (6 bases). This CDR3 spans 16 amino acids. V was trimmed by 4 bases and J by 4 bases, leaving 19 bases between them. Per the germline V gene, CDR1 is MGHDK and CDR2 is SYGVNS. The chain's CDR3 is CASSGVGTWGVYGYTF. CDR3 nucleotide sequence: TGTGCCAGCAGTGGAGTTGGGACATGGGGAGTCTATGGCTACACCTTC.

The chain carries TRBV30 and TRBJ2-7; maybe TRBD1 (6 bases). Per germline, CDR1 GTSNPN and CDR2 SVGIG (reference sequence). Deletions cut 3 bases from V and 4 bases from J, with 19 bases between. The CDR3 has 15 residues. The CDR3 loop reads CAWSRGGRIVYEQYF. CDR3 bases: TGTGCCTGGAGCAGGGGCGGAAGAATTGTTTACGAGCAGTACTTC.

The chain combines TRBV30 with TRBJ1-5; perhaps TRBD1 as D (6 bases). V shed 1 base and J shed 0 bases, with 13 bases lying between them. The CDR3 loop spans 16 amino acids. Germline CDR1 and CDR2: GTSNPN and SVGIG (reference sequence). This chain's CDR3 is CAWSGSGGYSNQPQHF. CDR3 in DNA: TGTGCCTGGAGTGGATCGGGGGGCTATAGCAATCAGCCCCAGCATTTT.

Written as DNA, the CDR3 is TGTGCCAGTAGTAGGAGGGGACCCTGGAGAGGCGAGCAGTACTTC. This sequence encodes CASSRRGPWRGEQYF. This sequence joins TRBV19 and TRBJ2-5; possibly TRBD2 for D (6 bases). The J call could be wrong; TRBJ2-7 is a better fit for the DNA end. CDR1 and CDR2 from the germline V gene are LNHDA and SQIVND (reference sequence). This CDR3 has 15 residues.

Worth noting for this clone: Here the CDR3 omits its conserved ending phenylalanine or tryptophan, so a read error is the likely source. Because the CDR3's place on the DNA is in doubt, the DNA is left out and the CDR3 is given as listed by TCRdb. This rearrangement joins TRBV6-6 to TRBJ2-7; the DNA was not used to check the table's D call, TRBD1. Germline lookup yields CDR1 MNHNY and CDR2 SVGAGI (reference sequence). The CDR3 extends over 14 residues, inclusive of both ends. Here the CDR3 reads CASKRSPLTGLGEL.

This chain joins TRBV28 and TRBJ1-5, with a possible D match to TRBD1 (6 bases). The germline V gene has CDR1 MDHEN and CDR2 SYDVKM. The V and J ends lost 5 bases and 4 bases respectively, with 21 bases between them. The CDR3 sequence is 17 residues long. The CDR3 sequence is CASSPAQGFTGNQPQHF. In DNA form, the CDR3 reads TGTGCCAGCAGTCCCGCGCAGGGGTTTACGGGAAATCAGCCCCAGCATTTT. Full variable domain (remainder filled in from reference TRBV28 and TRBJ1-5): DVKVTQSSRYLVKRTGEKVFLECVQDMDHENMFWYRQDPGLGLRLIYFSYDVKMKEKGDIPEGYSVSREKKERFSLILESASTNQTSMYLCASSPAQGFTGNQPQHFGDGTRLSIL.

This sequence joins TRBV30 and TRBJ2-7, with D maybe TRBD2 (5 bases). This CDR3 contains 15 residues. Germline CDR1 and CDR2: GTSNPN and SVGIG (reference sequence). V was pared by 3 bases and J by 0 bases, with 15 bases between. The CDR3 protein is CAWSAGPGSSYEQYF. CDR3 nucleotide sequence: TGTGCCTGGAGCGCTGGCCCGGGGAGCTCCTACGAGCAGTACTTC.

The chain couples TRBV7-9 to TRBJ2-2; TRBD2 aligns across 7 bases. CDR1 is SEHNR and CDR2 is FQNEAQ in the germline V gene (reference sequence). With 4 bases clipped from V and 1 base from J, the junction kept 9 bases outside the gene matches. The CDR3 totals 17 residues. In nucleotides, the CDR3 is TGTGCCAGCAGCTCCAAGGGAGGGCAGGAGAACACCGGGGAGCTGTTTTTT. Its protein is CASSSKGGQENTGELFF.

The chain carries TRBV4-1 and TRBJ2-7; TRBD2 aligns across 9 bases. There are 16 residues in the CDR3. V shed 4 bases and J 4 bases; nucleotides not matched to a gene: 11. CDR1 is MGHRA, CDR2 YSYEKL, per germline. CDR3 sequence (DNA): TGCGCCAGCAGCCCCCGACCGGGTCTAGCGGGGTACGAGCAGTACTTC. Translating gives CASSPRPGLAGYEQYF.

The CDR3 bases are TGCGCCAGCAGCTTGGCGTTCGGGAGCCAAGAGACCCAGTACTTC. Encoded protein: CASSLAFGSQETQYF. This chain connects TRBV5-1 to TRBJ2-5; tentative D call: TRBD2 (6 bases). Trimming removed 0 bases at V and 1 base at J, with 10 bases between. Germline V gene data show CDR1 as SGHRS and CDR2 as YFSETQ. CDR3 length equals 15 residues.

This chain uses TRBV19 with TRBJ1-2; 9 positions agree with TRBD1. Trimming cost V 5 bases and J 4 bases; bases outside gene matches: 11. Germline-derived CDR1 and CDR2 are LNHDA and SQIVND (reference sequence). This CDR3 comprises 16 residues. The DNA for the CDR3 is TGTGCCAGTAGTTCGAGGACAGGGGCTATAACCTATGGCTACACCTTC. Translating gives CASSSRTGAITYGYTF. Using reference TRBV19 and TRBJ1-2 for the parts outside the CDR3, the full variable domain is DGGITQSPKYLFRKEGQNVTLSCEQNLNHDAMYWYRQDPGQGLRLIYYSQIVNDFQKGDIAEGYSVSREKKESFPLTVTSAQKNPTAFYLCASSSRTGAITYGYTFGSGTRLTVV.

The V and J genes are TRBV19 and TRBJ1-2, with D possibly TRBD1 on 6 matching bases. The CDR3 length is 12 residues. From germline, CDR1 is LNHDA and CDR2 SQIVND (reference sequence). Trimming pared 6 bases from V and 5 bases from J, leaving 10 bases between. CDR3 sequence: CASRNQGYGYTF. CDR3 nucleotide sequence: TGTGCCAGTAGAAATCAGGGGTATGGCTACACCTTC.

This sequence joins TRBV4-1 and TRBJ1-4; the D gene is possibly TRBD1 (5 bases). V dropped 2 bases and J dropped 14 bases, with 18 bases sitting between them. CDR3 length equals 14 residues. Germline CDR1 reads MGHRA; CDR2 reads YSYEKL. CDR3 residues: CASSQQTDPRELFF. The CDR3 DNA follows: TGCGCCAGCAGCCAACAGACAGACCCCAGAGAGCTGTTTTTT.

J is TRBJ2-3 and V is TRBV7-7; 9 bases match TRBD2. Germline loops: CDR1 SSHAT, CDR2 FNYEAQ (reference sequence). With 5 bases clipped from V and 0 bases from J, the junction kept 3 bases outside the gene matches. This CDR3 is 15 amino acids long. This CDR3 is CASSATSGSTDTQYF. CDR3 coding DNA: TGTGCCAGCAGCGCCACTAGCGGGAGCACAGATACGCAGTATTTT.

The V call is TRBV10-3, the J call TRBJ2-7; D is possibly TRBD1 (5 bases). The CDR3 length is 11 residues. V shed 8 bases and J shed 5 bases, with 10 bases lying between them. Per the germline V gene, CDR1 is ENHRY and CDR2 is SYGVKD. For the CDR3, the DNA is TGTGCCATCGGGGCTAGACACGAGCAGTACTTC. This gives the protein CAIGARHEQYF.

CDR3 sequence reads: CSVGGGTAPEQYF. The DNA of the CDR3 is TGCAGCGTTGGAGGGGGGACAGCCCCCGAGCAGTACTTC. This chain uses TRBV29-1 with TRBJ2-5, with D perhaps matching TRBD1 (7 bases). Judging by the DNA end, TRBJ2-7 fits better; the J call may be wrong. Germline V CDR1 and CDR2: SQVTM, ANQGSEA. CDR3 length: 13 residues.

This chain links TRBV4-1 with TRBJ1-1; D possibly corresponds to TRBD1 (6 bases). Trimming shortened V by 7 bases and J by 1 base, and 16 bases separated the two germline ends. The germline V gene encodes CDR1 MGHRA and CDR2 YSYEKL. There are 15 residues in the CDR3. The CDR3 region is CASKATGKENTEAFF. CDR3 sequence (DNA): TGCGCCAGCAAAGCTACAGGGAAAGAGAACACTGAAGCTTTCTTT.

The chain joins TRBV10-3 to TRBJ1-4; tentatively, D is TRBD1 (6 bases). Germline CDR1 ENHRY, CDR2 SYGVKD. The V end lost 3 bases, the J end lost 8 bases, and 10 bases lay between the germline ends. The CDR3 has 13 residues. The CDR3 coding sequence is TGTGCCATCAGTGACACAGGGTACGAAAAACTGTTTTTT. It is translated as CAISDTGYEKLFF.

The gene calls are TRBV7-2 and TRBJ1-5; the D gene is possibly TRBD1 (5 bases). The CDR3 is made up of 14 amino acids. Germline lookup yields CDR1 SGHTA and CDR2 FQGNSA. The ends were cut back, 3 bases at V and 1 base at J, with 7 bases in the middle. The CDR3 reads CASSLDTSNQPQHF. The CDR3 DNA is TGTGCCAGCAGCTTGGACACAAGCAATCAGCCCCAGCATTTT.